The source of this T cell receptor beta chain is a study of cytomegalovirus exposure and HLA in healthy donors. Use of 60 Vbeta and 13 Jbeta primers characterized the PCR. Sequenced by immunoSEQ multiplex PCR; TCRdb stores in-frame clones only, minus some. The sample has 110,000 or so clones, 82% seen once; the top ten hold roughly 2.5%. Germline CDR1 SNHLY, CDR2 FYNNEI. V lost 8 bases and J lost 2; bases outside the gene matches: 7. The CDR3 consists of 15 residues. The specimen was PBMCs. The rearrangement links TRBV2 to TRBJ2-1, with 9 positions matching TRBD1. This sequence originates from a woman under 30 in good health and CMV-seronegative. CDR3: CASYLQGAAYNEQFF. The DNA of the CDR3 is TGTGCCAGCTACCTACAGGGGGCTGCCTACAATGAGCAGTTCTTC. The variable domain in full, completed from reference TRBV2 and TRBJ2-1, reads EPEVTQTPSHQVTQMGQEVILRCVPISNHLYFYWYRQILGQKVEFLVSFYNNEISEKSEIFDDQFSVERPDGSNFTLKIRSTKLEDSAMYFCASYLQGAAYNEQFFGPGTRLTVL.